Listed here is a single T cell receptor (beta chain). Sequencing was performed with immunoSEQ multiplex PCR; in TCRdb, only in-frame clones are kept and a portion is missing. The sample holds some 190,000 clones, about 70% seen once. V was shortened by 4 bases and J by 7 bases, with 11 bases between the two germline ends. Germline-derived CDR1 and CDR2 are SGHNT and YENEEA. The CDR3 is 14 residues long. This sample is part of a study of blood T cell repertoires in COVID-19. The sample consisted of peripheral blood. This clonotype was obtained from a woman aged 45-60 years with active or convalescent COVID-19. This chain connects TRBV11-3 to TRBJ1-6; D is possibly TRBD1 (6 bases). The CDR3, as DNA: TGTGCCAGCAGCTCCGGACAGCCAAATTCACCCCTCCACTTT. Its protein is CASSSGQPNSPLHF.